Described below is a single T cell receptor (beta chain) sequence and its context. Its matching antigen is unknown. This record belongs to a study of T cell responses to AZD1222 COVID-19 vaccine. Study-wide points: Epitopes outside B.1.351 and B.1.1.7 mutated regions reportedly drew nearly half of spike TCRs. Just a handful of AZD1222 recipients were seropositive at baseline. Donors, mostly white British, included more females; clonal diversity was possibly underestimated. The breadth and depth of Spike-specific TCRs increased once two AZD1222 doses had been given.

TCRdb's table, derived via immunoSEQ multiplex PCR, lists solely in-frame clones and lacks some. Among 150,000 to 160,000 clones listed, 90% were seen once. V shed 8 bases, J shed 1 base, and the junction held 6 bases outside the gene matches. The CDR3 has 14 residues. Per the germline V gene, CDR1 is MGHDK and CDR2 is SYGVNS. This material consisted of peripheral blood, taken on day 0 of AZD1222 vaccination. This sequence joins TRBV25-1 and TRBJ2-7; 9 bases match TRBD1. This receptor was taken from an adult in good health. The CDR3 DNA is TGTGCCAGCCTCCCGGGACAGGGTTCCTACGAGCAGTACTTC. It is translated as CASLPGQGSYEQYF.